This is a list of T cell receptor beta chains from one sample in a study of glioma-infiltrating T cells. Using its own MiXCR run on the multiplex PCR reads, TCRdb lists one record per CDR3 protein. The sample shows approximately 120,000 distinct CDR3 sequences, around 25% of them seen only once. Sequenced input: glioma tissue, nonneoplastic brain tissue, or PBMCs (not recorded which). The receptor set was obtained from a human donor with low-grade glioma or glioblastoma, undergoing nonglioma brain surgery, or in good health (not recorded which). Both conserved end residues are part of each CDR3. A D gene is named only where the DNA matches it firmly. Not every row has a clone size; where given, it reads once, few, many or a size class.

J gene	V gene	clone size	D gene	CDR3 DNA	CDR3 protein
TRBJ1-1	TRBV7-3	NA	NA	TGTGCCTGCAGCTTAGGGGTCACCACTGAAGCTTCCTTT	CACSLGVTTEASF
TRBJ2-7	TRBV6-2/TRBV6-3	once	TRBD2	TGTGCCAGCAGTTACCGCCTAGCGGGAGGCGCCTACGAGCAGTACTTC	CASSYRLAGGAYEQYF
TRBJ2-7	TRBV7-2	many	NA	TGTGCCAGCAGCAGAGATCAGGCCTACGAGCAGTACTTC	CASSRDQAYEQYF
TRBJ2-7	TRBV5-1	NA	NA	TGCGCCAGCAGCTTGGGAGGGACAAGCTCCTACGAGCAGTACTTC	CASSLGGTSSYEQYF
TRBJ1-2	TRBV20-1	many	NA	TGCAGTGCTGGAACAGCGTCCGGCGGCTACACCTTC	CSAGTASGGYTF
TRBJ2-1	TRBV4-1	few	NA	TGCGCCAGCAGCCAACAAGCAGGGGGGTACAATGAGCAGTTCTTC	CASSQQAGGYNEQFF
TRBJ2-2	TRBV4-1	many	NA	TGCGCCAGCAGCCGACATTCGGGACAGAACACCGGGGAGCTGTTTTTT	CASSRHSGQNTGELFF
TRBJ2-5	TRBV5-1	many	NA	TGCGCCAGCAGCCCGGAAATCTCCTACCAAGAGACCCAGTACTTC	CASSPEISYQETQYF
TRBJ1-1	TRBV7-3	many	NA	TGTGCCAGCAGCCTAGGACAGCAGAACACTGAAGCTTTCTTT	CASSLGQQNTEAFF
TRBJ2-1	TRBV5-1	NA	TRBD2	TGCGCCAGCAGCTCCCAACCTAGCGGGAACTACAATGAGCAGTTCTTC	CASSSQPSGNYNEQFF
TRBJ2-1	TRBV6-5	many	NA	TGTGCCAGCAGTTACTCGAAATCAGTACTGGATGAGCAGTTCTTC	CASSYSKSVLDEQFF
TRBJ2-3	TRBV20-1	many	NA	TGCAGTGCTAATCAAGACACAGCTAGCACAGATACGCAGTATTTT	CSANQDTASTDTQYF
TRBJ2-1	TRBV29-1	few	NA	TGCAGCGTTCGAGGCCCACGGGTAAATGAGCAGTTCTTC	CSVRGPRVNEQFF
TRBJ1-1	TRBV18	many	TRBD1	TGTGCCAGCTCACCCAGAGGGGGCCCCGGTGGAGCTTTCTTT	CASSPRGGPGGAFF
TRBJ2-5	TRBV20-1	many	NA	TGCAGTGCTAGAGATCCCAGGGCAAGAGAGACCCAGTACTTC	CSARDPRARETQYF
TRBJ2-3	TRBV5-1	NA	TRBD1	TGCGCCAGCAGCTGGCCGTGGACAGGGGGAAGCACAGATACGCAGTATTTT	CASSWPWTGGSTDTQYF
TRBJ1-3	TRBV18	many	NA	TGTGCCAGCTCACCATATGACAGCGTAGGAAACACCATATATTTT	CASSPYDSVGNTIYF
TRBJ2-3	TRBV7-9	NA	NA	TGTGCCAGCAGGGCTGATAGCACAGATACGCAGTATTTT	CASRADSTDTQYF
TRBJ2-7	TRBV28	many	TRBD2	TGTGCCAGCAGTCCGGGGGGGGGTCGGCAGTACTTC	CASSPGGGRQYF
TRBJ2-6	TRBV6-1	NA	NA	TGTGCCAGCAACCCCTTGCAGCGCAGGGATCAATATGGGGCCAACGTCCTGACTTTC	CASNPLQRRDQYGANVLTF
TRBJ2-7	TRBV7-2	many	TRBD2	TGTGCCAGCAGCTTAAAGAGCAGGGGAGCGGGAGTATCCTACGAGCAGTACTTC	CASSLKSRGAGVSYEQYF
TRBJ2-1	TRBV20-1	NA	NA	TGCAGTGCTACGGGCGGGGGCCAGTTTAATGAGCAGTTCTTC	CSATGGGQFNEQFF
TRBJ2-3	TRBV10-3	NA	NA	TGTGCCATCACGGACACAGATACGCAGTATTTT	CAITDTDTQYF
TRBJ2-5	TRBV29-1	many	TRBD2	TGCAGCGTTGTGGCTAGCGGTAAAGAGACCCAGTACTTC	CSVVASGKETQYF
TRBJ2-1	TRBV18	few	TRBD1	TGTGCCAGCTCACCGGGACAGGGGGCGAAGGATGAGCAGTTCTTC	CASSPGQGAKDEQFF
TRBJ1-2	TRBV7-3	NA	NA	TGTGCCAGCAGCACGGGGCCCCTTGCTGGCTACACCTTC	CASSTGPLAGYTF
TRBJ2-5	TRBV6-1	many	NA	TGTGCCAGCAGTGATTTGCGGGACAGAGGATTTCGAGAGACCCAGTACTTC	CASSDLRDRGFRETQYF
TRBJ2-5	TRBV4-1	many	TRBD2	TGCGCCAGCAGCTACTCCAGGCCGGGTAGCGGGGGGCCGGAGGGCGAGACCCAGTACTTC	CASSYSRPGSGGPEGETQYF
TRBJ2-3	TRBV10-3	many	NA	TGTGCCATCAAAGGACTGGGCACAGATACGCAGTATTTT	CAIKGLGTDTQYF
TRBJ1-6	TRBV6-6	NA	NA	TGTGCCAGCAGTTACGGGGGGGATTCACCCCTCCAATTT	CASSYGGDSPLQF
TRBJ2-3	TRBV3-1	many	NA	TGTGCCAGCAGCCTAGGCCCGGGCCTGGTAGATACGCAGTATTTT	CASSLGPGLVDTQYF
TRBJ1-1	TRBV27	NA	TRBD1	TGTGCCAGCACCTTTTCCGGGACAGGGGGCACTGAAGCTTTCTTT	CASTFSGTGGTEAFF
TRBJ2-3	TRBV20-1	many	NA	TGCAGTGCTAGACCGTTTCTGGGCACAGATACGCAGTATTTT	CSARPFLGTDTQYF
TRBJ2-4	TRBV7-9	many	NA	TGTGCCAGCAGCACCCCCAAAAACATTCAGTACTTC	CASSTPKNIQYF
TRBJ1-1	TRBV27	NA	TRBD1	TGTGCCAGCAGTTCGACAGGGCCCGCGGGGGCTTTCTTT	CASSSTGPAGAFF
TRBJ2-3	TRBV6-2/TRBV6-3	many	NA	TGTGCCAGCAGTTACCGGGATACGCAGTATTTT	CASSYRDTQYF
TRBJ2-5	TRBV18	many	NA	TGTGCCAGTTCTTGGGGGACGCAAGAGACCCAGTACTTC	CASSWGTQETQYF
TRBJ1-1	TRBV18	many	NA	TGTGCCAGCTCTCGGTCAACTCAGATGAACACTGAAGCTTTCTTT	CASSRSTQMNTEAFF
TRBJ2-1	TRBV6-4	NA	TRBD1	TGTGCCAGCAGTGACTCAACAGGGGTTTGGAATGAGCAGTTCTTC	CASSDSTGVWNEQFF
TRBJ1-1	TRBV29-1	NA	NA	TGCAGCGCTCAGGAGCACACTGAAGCTTTCTTT	CSAQEHTEAFF
TRBJ2-3	TRBV6-2/TRBV6-3	many	TRBD1	TGTGCCAGCAGTTTACAGGGGGCAGATACGCAGTATTTT	CASSLQGADTQYF
TRBJ2-1	TRBV6-5	once	NA	TGTGCCAGCAGTTACGGCGACTCCATGCAGTTCTTC	CASSYGDSMQFF
TRBJ2-1	TRBV12-3/TRBV12-4	few	NA	TGTGCCAGCAGTAGACCCCTGAATGGACATGAGCAGTTCTTC	CASSRPLNGHEQFF
TRBJ1-4	TRBV14	NA	NA	TGTGCCAGCAGCCAAGTCGGGGGCGTTGAAAAACTGTTTTTT	CASSQVGGVEKLFF
TRBJ1-2	TRBV7-9	NA	NA	TGTGCCAGCAGCCCACAGACTACCCCGGCTAACGGCTACACCTTC	CASSPQTTPANGYTF
TRBJ1-2	TRBV29-1	many	NA	TGCAGCGTTGAAGGGACAATGACTAACTATGGCTACACCTTC	CSVEGTMTNYGYTF
TRBJ1-1	TRBV2	many	TRBD1	TGTGCCAGCAACGGACAGGCGAACACTGAAGCTTTCTTT	CASNGQANTEAFF
TRBJ2-1	TRBV3-1	many	NA	TGTGCCAGCAGCAAGGACGGGAGCTCCTACAATGAGCAGTTCTTC	CASSKDGSSYNEQFF
TRBJ2-1	TRBV24-1	many	TRBD1	TGTGCCACCAGTGGTCCGAGACAGGGGTTCAATGAGCAGTTCTTC	CATSGPRQGFNEQFF
TRBJ2-1	TRBV7-9	many	TRBD2	TGTGCCAGCCTAGGGTCTAGCGGGGGATACAATGAGCAGTTCTTC	CASLGSSGGYNEQFF
TRBJ1-2	TRBV30	NA	NA	TGTGCCTGGAGTGGGGATCGCCCAGGCTACACCTTC	CAWSGDRPGYTF
TRBJ1-2	TRBV6-1	once	NA	TGTGCCAGCAGTCCCGGGGCCTATAACTACACCTTC	CASSPGAYNYTF